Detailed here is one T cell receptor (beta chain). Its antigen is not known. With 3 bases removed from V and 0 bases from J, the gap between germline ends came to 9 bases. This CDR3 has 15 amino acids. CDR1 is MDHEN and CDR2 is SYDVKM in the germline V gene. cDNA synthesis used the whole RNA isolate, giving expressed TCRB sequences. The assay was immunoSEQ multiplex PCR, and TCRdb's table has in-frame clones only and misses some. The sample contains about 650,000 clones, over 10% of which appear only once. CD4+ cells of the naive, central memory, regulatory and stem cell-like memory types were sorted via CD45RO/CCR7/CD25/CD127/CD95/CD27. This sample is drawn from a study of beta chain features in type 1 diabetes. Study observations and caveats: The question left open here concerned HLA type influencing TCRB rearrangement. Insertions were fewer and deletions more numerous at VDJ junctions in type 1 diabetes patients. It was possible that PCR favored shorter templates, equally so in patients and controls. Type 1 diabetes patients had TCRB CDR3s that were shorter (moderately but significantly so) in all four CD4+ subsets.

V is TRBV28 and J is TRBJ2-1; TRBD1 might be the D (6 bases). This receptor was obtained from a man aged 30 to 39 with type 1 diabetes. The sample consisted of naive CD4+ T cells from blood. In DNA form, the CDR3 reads TGTGCCAGCAGTTTTGGACAGATCTCCTACAATGAGCAGTTCTTC. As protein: CASSFGQISYNEQFF.